The rows below give T cell receptor beta chains drawn from one sample of a study of cytomegalovirus exposure and HLA in healthy donors. Produced via immunoSEQ multiplex PCR; TCRdb's table is partial and in-frame only. The table lists around 37,000 clones, around 85% of them singletons. The material sequenced was PBMCs. The receptors were sampled from a man aged 50 to 60 in good health and CMV-seronegative. The CDR3 runs from the conserved cysteine through the conserved F or W. A D gene is named only where the DNA matches it firmly. A clone size is listed for some rows: how often the clone was seen (once, few, many), or a class if it is expanded.

J: TRBJ1-1; D: NA; size: NA; V: TRBV7-9; DNA: TGTGCCAGCAGCCCCAGGGCTGGGGTGAACACTGAAGCTTTCTTT; CDR3: CASSPRAGVNTEAFF
J: TRBJ2-3; D: NA; size: NA; V: TRBV6-1; DNA: TGTGCCAGCAGGGTACCCGGGGTCGATACGCAGTATTTT; CDR3: CASRVPGVDTQYF
J: TRBJ1-5; D: NA; size: NA; V: TRBV15; DNA: TGTGCCACCAGCAGAGATAAGGGGGTAAATCAGCCCCAGCATTTT; CDR3: CATSRDKGVNQPQHF
J: TRBJ2-5; D: TRBD1; size: NA; V: TRBV30; DNA: TGTGCCTGGAGTGCGGACAGGGCCTGGGAGACCCAGTACTTC; CDR3: CAWSADRAWETQYF
J: TRBJ1-2; D: NA; size: NA; V: TRBV27; DNA: TGTGCCAGCAGCCCCGCAGGGGTCTGGTATGGCTACACCTTC; CDR3: CASSPAGVWYGYTF
J: TRBJ1-3; D: NA; size: NA; V: TRBV4-1; DNA: TGCGCCAGCAGCCAAGAGGGGCCACAGAGCTACTCTGGAAACACCATATATTTT; CDR3: CASSQEGPQSYSGNTIYF
J: TRBJ2-1; D: NA; size: NA; V: TRBV7-6; DNA: TGTGCCAGCAGCCCCTTGACTGGGTACAATGAGCAGTTCTTC; CDR3: CASSPLTGYNEQFF
J: TRBJ2-1; D: NA; size: NA; V: TRBV7-3; DNA: TGTGCCAGCAGCCCCCGGGGGGCGGGCTACAATGAGCAGTTCTTC; CDR3: CASSPRGAGYNEQFF
J: TRBJ2-1; D: TRBD2; size: NA; V: TRBV7-8; DNA: TGTGCCAGCAGCTTAGATCTACGGAAGGCGGAACTAGCGGGACGAAATGAGCAGTTCTTC; CDR3: CASSLDLRKAELAGRNEQFF
J: TRBJ2-1; D: NA; size: NA; V: TRBV6-5; DNA: TGTGCCAGCAGGATAGGGGTGGACAGTGAGCAGTTCTTC; CDR3: CASRIGVDSEQFF
J: TRBJ2-3; D: NA; size: once; V: TRBV9; DNA: TGTGCCAGCAGCGTAGGCCTAGGCACAGATACGCAGTATTTT; CDR3: CASSVGLGTDTQYF
J: TRBJ2-5; D: TRBD2; size: NA; V: TRBV6-5; DNA: TGTGCCAGCAGACCCAGCGGGAACATGATAGAGACCCAGTACTTC; CDR3: CASRPSGNMIETQYF
J: TRBJ1-2; D: TRBD1; size: NA; V: TRBV5-1; DNA: TGCGCCAGCAGCTTGATGGTGGGGCAGGGGGCCGGTGGCTACACCTTC; CDR3: CASSLMVGQGAGGYTF
J: TRBJ2-7; D: NA; size: NA; V: TRBV5-4; DNA: TGTGCCAGCAGCTTCAACTCCTACGAGCAGTACTTC; CDR3: CASSFNSYEQYF
J: TRBJ1-2; D: NA; size: NA; V: TRBV29-1; DNA: TGCAGCGTTGAAGGGGGGCGCGATGGCTACACCTTC; CDR3: CSVEGGRDGYTF
J: TRBJ1-4; D: NA; size: NA; V: TRBV4-1; DNA: TGCGCCAGCAGCACTAGACCCAAGGCGGGGTCAACTAATGAAAAACTGTTTTTT; CDR3: CASSTRPKAGSTNEKLFF
J: TRBJ2-7; D: TRBD1; size: NA; V: TRBV2; DNA: TGTGCCAGCACCAAGACAGGGCCCTCCTACGAGCAGTACTTC; CDR3: CASTKTGPSYEQYF
J: TRBJ2-7; D: NA; size: NA; V: TRBV2; DNA: TGTGCCAGCCGGGACATAGGCTCCTACGAGCAGTACTTC; CDR3: CASRDIGSYEQYF
J: TRBJ2-5; D: TRBD1; size: NA; V: TRBV10-3; DNA: TGTGCCATCAGTGAGTCGACAGGGGGAGAGACCCAGTACTTC; CDR3: CAISESTGGETQYF